The 32 T cell receptor beta chains below come from one sample, sequenced in a study of blood T cell repertoires in COVID-19. Assay: immunoSEQ multiplex PCR; the TCRdb copy retains only in-frame clones and omits some. This table has approximately 400,000 clones, about 89% appearing once. Sequencing was carried out using peripheral blood. The receptors originated from a middle-aged man with acute or convalescent COVID-19.

This clone was seen just once. This chain connects TRBV29-1 to TRBJ2-2, with 7 bases lining up with TRBD1. The V gene's germline CDR1 is SQVTM and CDR2 ANQGSEA. The junction had 7 bases not matched to a gene; V was cut back by 6 bases and J by 3 bases. The CDR3 has 14 residues. This CDR3 reads CSVRQGKDTGELFF. The CDR3 nucleotides read TGCAGCGTCCGACAGGGAAAGGACACCGGGGAGCTGTTTTTT.

Written as DNA, the CDR3 is TGTGCCACCCAACCCGGGTCGGGACAAGGGGATTCACCCCTCCACTTT. Translating gives CATQPGSGQGDSPLHF. This chain links TRBV10-3 with TRBJ1-6, with D perhaps matching TRBD1 (6 bases). V was trimmed by 10 bases and J by 8 bases, leaving 24 bases between them. Germline V gives CDR1 ENHRY, CDR2 SYGVKD. This CDR3 contains 16 residues.

The gene calls are TRBV5-1 and TRBJ1-1; TRBD1 matches 11 bases. J gave up 0 bases and V 3 bases, and 7 bases lay outside the gene matches. The CDR3 has 17 residues. CDR1 is SGHRS and CDR2 is YFSETQ in the germline V gene. The CDR3 DNA follows: TGCGCCAGCAGCTCGACCGGGACAGGGGGGATGAACACTGAAGCTTTCTTT. It translates to CASSSTGTGGMNTEAFF.

This chain joins TRBV7-3 and TRBJ1-6; the D gene is possibly TRBD1 (5 bases). The germline CDR1 and CDR2 sequences are SGHTA and FQGTGA. Trimming left V 4 bases short and J 9 bases short, with 19 bases between. The CDR3 is made up of 16 amino acids. The DNA for the CDR3 is TGTGCCAGCAGCTATGGAGGGGCGGGCACAGGTTCACCCCTCCACTTT. This sequence encodes CASSYGGAGTGSPLHF. The variable domain in full, completed from reference TRBV7-3 and TRBJ1-6, reads GAGVSQTPSNKVTEKGKYVELRCDPISGHTALYWYRQSLGQGPEFLIYFQGTGAADDSGLPNDRFFAVRPEGSVSTLKIQRTERGDSAVYLCASSYGGAGTGSPLHFGNGTRLTVT.

The chain employs TRBV19 and TRBJ1-5; 7 bases match TRBD1. In germline, CDR1 is LNHDA, CDR2 SQIVND (reference sequence). The CDR3 length is 17 residues. After removal of 4 bases from V and 2 bases from J, the junction contained 11 bases not matched to a gene. CDR3 in DNA: TGTGCCAGTAGTACTCAGTTAGGGGGCTGGGGCAATCAGCCCCAGCATTTT. It yields the protein CASSTQLGGWGNQPQHF.

This clone came up a few times. The chain couples TRBV30 to TRBJ1-5, with 9 bases identical to TRBD1. With 4 bases clipped from V and 6 bases from J, the junction kept 7 bases outside the gene matches. CDR3 length: 14 amino acids. Germline V gene sequence: CDR1 GTSNPN, CDR2 SVGIG (reference sequence). CDR3 loop: CAWNLQGAGQPQHF. The CDR3 coding sequence is TGTGCCTGGAACCTACAGGGGGCAGGTCAGCCCCAGCATTTT.

The chain carries TRBV27 and TRBJ2-7; no reliable D call. The V end lost 5 bases, the J end lost 3 bases, and 26 bases lay between the germline ends. This CDR3 is 18 amino acids long. Looked up from germline, CDR1 is MNHEY and CDR2 is SMNVEV (reference sequence). This CDR3 reads CASSPRFIPHHHNYEQYF. The CDR3 nucleotides read TGTGCCAGCAGTCCCCGTTTTATCCCACACCACCATAACTACGAGCAGTACTTC.

V gene TRBV12-3 or TRBV12-4 combines with J gene TRBJ2-1; weak D call: TRBD2 (6 bases). The CDR3 spans 11 residues. Trimming left V 6 bases short and J 12 bases short, with 12 bases between. The CDR3 reads CASSPTGRQFF. CDR3 in DNA: TGTGCCAGCAGCCCTACCGGGAGGCAGTTCTTC.

This clone was observed once. The chain uses TRBV30 and TRBJ1-3; D not certain. The CDR3 length is 13 residues. Per germline, CDR1 GTSNPN and CDR2 SVGIG (reference sequence). Trimming left V 2 bases short and J 3 bases short, with 8 bases between. DNA of the CDR3: TGTGCCTGGAGTATCCAGTTTGGAAACACCATATATTTT. This sequence encodes CAWSIQFGNTIYF.

V usage is TRBV19 and J usage is TRBJ1-4; D not resolved. Looked up from germline, CDR1 is LNHDA and CDR2 is SQIVND (reference sequence). CDR3 length equals 14 residues. V was pared by 3 bases and J by 7 bases, with 12 bases between. CDR3 region: CASSITGLGEKLFF. Here the CDR3 DNA reads TGTGCCAGTAGTATCACCGGGTTAGGTGAAAAACTGTTTTTT.

The chain links TRBV24-1 to TRBJ1-1; TRBD1 agrees at 7 bases. The germline gives CDR1 KGHDR, CDR2 SFDVKD. The CDR3 consists of 12 residues. The J segment lost 4 bases and the V segment lost 11 bases, leaving 6 bases of the junction unmatched. The CDR3 protein is CARWDSFTEAFF. CDR3 in DNA: TGTGCCAGATGGGACAGCTTCACTGAAGCTTTCTTT.

This clone was detected a few times. The chain is built from TRBV11-2 and TRBJ2-7, with a weak D call TRBD2 (6 bases). The germline V gene encodes CDR1 SGHAT and CDR2 FQNNGV. Trimming pared 5 bases from V and 7 bases from J, leaving 15 bases between. The CDR3 is made up of 13 amino acids. DNA for the CDR3: TGTGCCAGCAGCCAACAGCGGGCGGGTGAGCAGTACTTC. This codes for CASSQQRAGEQYF.

This rearrangement joins TRBV10-3 to TRBJ1-1; TRBD1 agrees at 8 bases. CDR3 length equals 13 residues. CDR1 is ENHRY and CDR2 is SYGVKD in the germline V gene. With V trimmed by 6 bases and J by 9 bases, 9 bases remained unmatched. The CDR3 region has the DNA TGTGCCATCAGGGAACCCCGGGACAGGAAAGCTTTCTTT. Translating gives CAIREPRDRKAFF.

This chain uses TRBV7-2 with TRBJ2-7; a weak D match, TRBD1 (5 bases). The V end was cut by 4 bases, the J end by 2 bases, with 12 bases between. This CDR3 comprises 14 residues. Per the germline V gene, CDR1 is SGHTA and CDR2 is FQGNSA. The CDR3 here is CASSWWGGAYEQYF. CDR3 nucleotides: TGTGCCAGCAGCTGGTGGGGCGGAGCCTACGAGCAGTACTTC.

The J gene is TRBJ1-6, the V gene TRBV10-3; D unclear. Trimming left V 3 bases short and J 9 bases short, with 15 bases between. The CDR3 consists of 15 residues. Germline CDR1 is ENHRY and CDR2 is SYGVKD. CDR3 protein: CAISDPPVGRSPLHF. CDR3 bases: TGTGCCATCAGTGACCCGCCAGTTGGGCGTTCACCCCTCCACTTT.

V and J are TRBV6-5 and TRBJ2-2, with D unclear. V lost 6 bases and J 6 bases, leaving 8 bases between the germline ends. The CDR3 has 12 amino acids. The germline CDR1 and CDR2 sequences are MNHEY and SVGAGI. In DNA, the CDR3 is TGTGCCAGCAGCCCCCCTCCCGGGGAGCTGTTTTTT. It yields the protein CASSPPPGELFF.

This chain links TRBV30 with TRBJ2-1; 7 bases are shared with TRBD2. This CDR3 comprises 12 residues. Germline V gene sequence: CDR1 GTSNPN, CDR2 SVGIG (reference sequence). The junction had 2 bases not matched to a gene; V was cut back by 4 bases and J by 5 bases. CDR3 bases: TGTGCCTGGACAGGGAGGGACAATGAGCAGTTCTTC. Translation gives CAWTGRDNEQFF.

This chain uses TRBV18 with TRBJ1-1; tentative D call: TRBD1 (5 bases). Trimming shortened V by 3 bases and J by 2 bases, and 16 bases separated the two germline ends. The CDR3 covers 16 residues. The germline CDR1 and CDR2 sequences are KGHSH and LQKENI. The CDR3 coding sequence is TGTGCCAGCTCACCCCGAACAGGATACTCCAACACTGAAGCTTTCTTT. As protein: CASSPRTGYSNTEAFF.

The rearrangement uses TRBV27 and TRBJ2-5; TRBD1 matches 12 bases. This CDR3 contains 18 residues. V was clipped by 5 bases and J by 5 bases; unmatched bases: 15. CDR1 MNHEY and CDR2 SMNVEV come from the germline V gene (reference sequence). CDR3 nucleotides: TGTGCCAGCAGTAGAGCGGGACAGGGGGCATCATTCGTGGAGACCCAGTACTTC. It yields the protein CASSRAGQGASFVETQYF.

The CDR3 protein is CASSLRQGFATEAFF. CDR3 nucleotide sequence: TGTGCCAGCAGTCTCCGACAGGGTTTCGCCACTGAAGCTTTCTTT. The J gene is TRBJ1-1, the V gene TRBV28; 7 nucleotides agree with TRBD1. CDR3 length: 15 residues. V lost 5 bases, J lost 4 bases, and 10 bases stayed unmatched. Germline V CDR1 and CDR2: MDHEN, SYDVKM.

The chain is built from TRBV3-1 (or the pseudogene TRBV3-2) and TRBJ2-7; no reliable D call. The V end was cut by 0 bases, the J end by 8 bases, with 17 bases between. Germline CDR1 reads LGHDT; CDR2 reads YNNKEL (reference sequence). The CDR3 has 15 residues. CDR3 sequence (DNA): TGTGCCAGCAGCCAAGACCCTACACTACTGCTACAGCAGTACTTC. The encoded protein is CASSQDPTLLLQQYF.

The chain carries TRBV19 and TRBJ1-5, with 10 bases fitting TRBD1. From germline, CDR1 is LNHDA and CDR2 SQIVND (reference sequence). The CDR3 covers 15 residues. V lost 6 bases and J lost 6; bases outside the gene matches: 8. The CDR3 sequence: CASRPGTGVAQPQHF. Here the CDR3 DNA reads TGTGCCAGTAGACCCGGGACAGGGGTGGCTCAGCCCCAGCATTTT.

V gene TRBV28 combines with J gene TRBJ1-1; the D is unclear. V lost 3 bases and J lost 4, with 12 bases in between. The CDR3 is 14 residues long. Germline V lookup: CDR1 MDHEN, CDR2 SYDVKM. The CDR3 spells CASSFVTRITEAFF. DNA of the CDR3: TGTGCCAGCAGTTTTGTGACACGGATCACTGAAGCTTTCTTT.

This chain uses TRBV7-9 with TRBJ1-5; D is unclear. V was pared by 8 bases and J by 3 bases, with 8 bases between. Germline V lookup: CDR1 SEHNR, CDR2 FQNEAQ (reference sequence). The CDR3 totals 12 residues. The CDR3 sequence: CASVADNQPQHF. The CDR3 region has the DNA TGTGCCAGCGTGGCAGACAATCAGCCCCAGCATTTT.

The rearrangement links TRBV5-1 to TRBJ2-7; 8 bases are shared with TRBD2. The CDR3 has 14 amino acids. V trimming: 4 bases; J trimming: 2 bases; junction bases outside the gene matches: 5. Germline V gene lookup returns CDR1 SGHRS and CDR2 YFSETQ. In DNA, the CDR3 is TGCGCCAGCAGCCCTAGCGGGTCAGCCTACGAGCAGTACTTC. This codes for CASSPSGSAYEQYF.

This clone was counted once. The chain joins TRBV6-5 to TRBJ2-1; the match to TRBD1 covers 8 bases. The CDR3 sequence is 14 residues long. Germline V gives CDR1 MNHEY, CDR2 SVGAGI. V dropped 5 bases and J dropped 8; count of bases not matched to a gene: 8. This CDR3 reads CASSRGTGGDEQFF. The CDR3 DNA follows: TGTGCCAGCAGTCGCGGGACAGGTGGGGATGAGCAGTTCTTC.

The chain uses TRBV30 and TRBJ2-7, with 10 positions matching TRBD2. The CDR3 length is 14 residues. V lost 3 bases and J lost 3; bases outside the gene matches: 5. Germline-derived CDR1 and CDR2 are GTSNPN and SVGIG (reference sequence). CDR3 loop: CAWSQSSGGYEQYF. DNA for the CDR3: TGTGCCTGGAGCCAGTCTAGCGGGGGCTACGAGCAGTACTTC.

The gene calls are TRBV4-2 and TRBJ2-1; 10 positions agree with TRBD2. The CDR3 is 16 residues long. The trim removed 2 bases at V and 3 bases at J, leaving 4 bases unmatched. Per the germline V gene, CDR1 is LGHNA and CDR2 is YNFKEQ. CDR3 sequence: CASSQLSGGDYNEQFF. In nucleotides, the CDR3 is TGTGCCAGCAGCCAATTAAGCGGGGGGGACTACAATGAGCAGTTCTTC.

The CDR3 loop is CASSYWTRYNEQFF. Written as DNA, the CDR3 is TGTGCCAGCAGTTACTGGACTAGGTACAATGAGCAGTTCTTC. The chain has TRBV6-2 or TRBV6-3 and TRBJ2-1, with 7 bases identical to TRBD2. V lost 1 base to trimming and J lost 4 bases; unmatched junction nucleotides: 1. The CDR3 spans 14 residues. Per the germline V gene, CDR1 is MNHEY and CDR2 is SVGEGT.

Here the CDR3 reads CASSIGGRLLSNQPQHF. The DNA for the CDR3 is TGTGCCAGTAGTATAGGAGGCAGACTCCTTAGCAATCAGCCCCAGCATTTT. This sequence joins TRBV19 and TRBJ1-5; no clear D. There are 17 residues in the CDR3. CDR1 LNHDA and CDR2 SQIVND come from the germline V gene (reference sequence). The germline V and J ends were trimmed by 1 base and 0 bases, with 13 bases remaining between them.

This clone has just one count. The chain links TRBV6-2 or TRBV6-3 to TRBJ1-2; 7 bases are shared with TRBD1. Per germline, CDR1 MNHEY and CDR2 SVGEGT. Germline trimming cut 0 bases from V and 8 bases from J; bases unmatched to any gene: 6. The CDR3 has 14 amino acids. CDR3: CASSYSMTGNGYTF. CDR3 in DNA: TGTGCCAGCAGTTACTCGATGACAGGGAACGGCTACACCTTC.

The chain uses TRBV10-3 and TRBJ1-4, with 8 nucleotides matching TRBD1. Germline V gene lookup returns CDR1 ENHRY and CDR2 SYGVKD. Trimming removed 6 bases from V and 4 bases from J; junction bases left unmatched: 4. The CDR3 is 14 amino acids. The CDR3 DNA is TGTGCCATCAGCCCGGGACAGGATAATGAAAAACTGTTTTTT. Protein: CAISPGQDNEKLFF.